This T cell receptor beta chain was sequenced for a study of T cells in localized non-small cell lung cancer. Broader study findings: Adjacent lung had a median roughly 61 of the 100 largest tumor clones. A higher density of T cells in blood coincided with extended overall survival.

For this clone: Its antigen remains unidentified.

The repertoire was sequenced with immunoSEQ multiplex PCR; TCRdb's copy has only in-frame clones and lacks some. The sample gives tens of thousands of clones, more than 85% of which show up once; approximately 22% is in the top ten. The input for sequencing was PBMCs, taken before any cancer treatment. This sequence was found in a man between 40 and 69 years old with stage II squamous cell lung carcinoma.

The CDR3 DNA reads TGTGCCAGCAGTTACTCGACCCTACGAAATGAGCAGTTCTTC. Encoded protein: CASSYSTLRNEQFF. This chain connects TRBV6-5 to TRBJ2-1; D is ambiguous. V dropped 0 bases and J dropped 7 bases, with 10 bases sitting between them. Germline CDR1 is MNHEY and CDR2 is SVGAGI. The CDR3 runs 14 residues.